This T cell receptor (beta chain) derives from a study of blood T cell repertoires in COVID-19. Study-wide context: Italy, Spain and the United States were the sources of the convalescent and acute COVID-19 samples.

Assay: immunoSEQ multiplex PCR; the TCRdb copy retains only in-frame clones and omits some. The sample gives about 98,000 clones, 81% of which show up once; roughly 10% is in the top ten. This clone was seen a handful of times. Germline values: CDR1 SEHNR, CDR2 FQNEAQ (reference sequence). The V end lost 3 bases, the J end lost 6 bases, and 11 bases lay between the germline ends. The CDR3 contains 13 residues. The sample comprised peripheral blood. The V call is TRBV7-9, the J call TRBJ1-2; weak D call: TRBD1 (5 bases). The source is a woman of 80 years or more with acute or convalescent COVID-19. CDR3 DNA sequence: TGTGCCAGCAGCTTTGGGCAGGGTGATGGCTACACCTTC. Protein product: CASSFGQGDGYTF. Using reference TRBV7-9 and TRBJ1-2 for the parts outside the CDR3, the full variable domain is DTGVSQNPRHKITKRGQNVTFRCDPISEHNRLYWYRQTLGQGPEFLTYFQNEAQLEKSRLLSDRFSAERPKGSFSTLEIQRTEQGDSAMYLCASSFGQGDGYTFGSGTRLTVV.